This T cell receptor beta chain was captured by sequencing in a study of neoadjuvant anti-PD-1 for oral cavity cancer. In the study overall: Around day 43, patients without progression received a fourth nivolumab dose before surgery.

CDR3 length: 13 amino acids. From germline, CDR1 is SEHNR and CDR2 FQNEAQ (reference sequence). V was clipped by 0 bases and J by 5 bases, with 7 bases between them. Described time point: after neoadjuvant nivolumab, at surgical resection. TCRdb keeps only in-frame clones here, not all; method: immunoSEQ multiplex PCR. Among about 14,000 clones listed, about 77% were seen once. Sequenced material: PBMCs, taken after nivolumab (anti-PD-1) treatment. The source is a person between 40 and 85 years old with oral cavity squamous cell carcinoma. The chain employs TRBV7-9 and TRBJ1-1; D is undetermined. The CDR3 here is CASSLAVGTEAFF. DNA of the CDR3: TGTGCCAGCAGCTTAGCCGTGGGGACTGAAGCTTTCTTT.